This record concerns one T cell receptor (beta chain) sequence. What it binds is not known. Exclusion applied to patients with autoimmune disease history or systemic immunosuppression. V was clipped by 7 bases and J by 2 bases; unmatched bases: 5. Germline CDR1 reads MNHNS; CDR2 reads SASEGT. The length of the CDR3 is 14 residues. The data stem from a study of OX40 agonist ivuxolimab in advanced cancers. Background on the study: People in dose escalation had one of these cancers: hepatocellular carcinoma, melanoma, renal cell or head and neck cancer. Findings and limits, study-wide: With doses of 0.1 to 3.0 mg/kg, CD4+ and CD8+ blood T cells had undergone clonal expansion by week 6.

Generated by immunoSEQ multiplex PCR, the TCRdb table keeps only in-frame clones and is missing some. Altogether 55,000 to 60,000 clones are present, 88% being singletons, with the ten largest covering over 3%. V is TRBV6-1 and J is TRBJ2-7; 10 bases are a match to TRBD1. The source of this sequence is an adult with an advanced solid tumor such as melanoma, head and neck, liver or kidney cancer. Sequenced here: CD4+ or CD8+ T cells sorted from blood, sampled in a trial of the OX40 agonist ivuxolimab. CDR3: CASKSGTGAYEQYF. The DNA of the CDR3 is TGTGCCAGCAAATCCGGGACAGGGGCCTACGAGCAGTACTTC.